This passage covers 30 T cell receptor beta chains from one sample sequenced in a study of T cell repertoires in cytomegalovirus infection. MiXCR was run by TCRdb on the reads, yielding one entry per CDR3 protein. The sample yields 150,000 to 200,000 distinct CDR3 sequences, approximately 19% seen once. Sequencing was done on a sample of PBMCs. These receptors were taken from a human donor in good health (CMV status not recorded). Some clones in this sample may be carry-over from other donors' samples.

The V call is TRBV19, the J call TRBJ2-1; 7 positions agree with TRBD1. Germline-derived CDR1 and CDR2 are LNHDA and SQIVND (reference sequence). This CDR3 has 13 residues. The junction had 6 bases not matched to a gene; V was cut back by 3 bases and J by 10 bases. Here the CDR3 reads CASSIIQGSEQFF. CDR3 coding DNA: TGTGCCAGTAGTATCATACAGGGGAGCGAGCAGTTCTTC.

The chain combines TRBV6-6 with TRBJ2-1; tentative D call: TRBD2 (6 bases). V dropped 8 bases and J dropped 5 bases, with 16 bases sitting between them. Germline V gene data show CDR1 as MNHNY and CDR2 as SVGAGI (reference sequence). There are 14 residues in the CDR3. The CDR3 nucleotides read TGTGCCAGCTTGGACGGGGGAAGTAACAATGAGCAGTTCTTC. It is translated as CASLDGGSNNEQFF.

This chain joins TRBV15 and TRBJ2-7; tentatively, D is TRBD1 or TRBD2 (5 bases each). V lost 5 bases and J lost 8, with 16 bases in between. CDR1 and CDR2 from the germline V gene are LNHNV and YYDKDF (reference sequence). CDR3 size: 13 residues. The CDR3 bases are TGTGCCACCAGCGCCGGGGCAGAGCGCCAGCAGTACTTC. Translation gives CATSAGAERQQYF.

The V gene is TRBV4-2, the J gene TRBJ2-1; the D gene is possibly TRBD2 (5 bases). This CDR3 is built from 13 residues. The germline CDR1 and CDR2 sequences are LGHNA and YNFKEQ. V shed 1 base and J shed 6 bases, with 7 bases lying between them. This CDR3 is CASSQVSGNEQFF. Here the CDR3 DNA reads TGTGCCAGCAGCCAAGTGAGCGGCAATGAGCAGTTCTTC.

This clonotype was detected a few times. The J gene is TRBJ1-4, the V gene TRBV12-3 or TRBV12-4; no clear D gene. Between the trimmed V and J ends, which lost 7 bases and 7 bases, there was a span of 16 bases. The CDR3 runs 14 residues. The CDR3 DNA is TGTGCCAGCACCTCGTCTCTGGACCCTGAAAAACTGTTTTTT. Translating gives CASTSSLDPEKLFF.

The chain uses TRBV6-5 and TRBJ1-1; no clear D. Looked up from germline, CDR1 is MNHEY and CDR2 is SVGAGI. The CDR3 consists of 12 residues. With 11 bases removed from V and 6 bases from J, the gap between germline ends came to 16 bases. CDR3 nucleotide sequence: TGTGCCTCATGGGGATGGTTCTCTGAAGCTTTCTTT. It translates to CASWGWFSEAFF.

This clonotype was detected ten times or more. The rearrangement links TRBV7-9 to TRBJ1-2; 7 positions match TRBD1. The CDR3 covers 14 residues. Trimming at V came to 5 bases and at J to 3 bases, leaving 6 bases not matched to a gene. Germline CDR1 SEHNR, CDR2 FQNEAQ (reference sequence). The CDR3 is CASSVGQSHYGYTF. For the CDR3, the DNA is TGTGCCAGCAGCGTGGGACAGAGCCACTATGGCTACACCTTC.

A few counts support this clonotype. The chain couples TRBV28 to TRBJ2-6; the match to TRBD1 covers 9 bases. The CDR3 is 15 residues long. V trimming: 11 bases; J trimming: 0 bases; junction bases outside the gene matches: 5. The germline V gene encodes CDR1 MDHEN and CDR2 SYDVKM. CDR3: CAAGTGTSGANVLTF. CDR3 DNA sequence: TGTGCCGCCGGGACAGGGACCTCTGGGGCCAACGTCCTGACTTTC.

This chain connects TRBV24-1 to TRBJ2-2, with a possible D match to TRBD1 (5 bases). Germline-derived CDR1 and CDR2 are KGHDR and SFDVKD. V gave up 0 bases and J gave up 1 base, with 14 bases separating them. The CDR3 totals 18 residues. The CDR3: CATSDLPIGQGNTGELFF. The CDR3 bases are TGTGCCACCAGTGATTTGCCGATCGGCCAGGGGAACACCGGGGAGCTGTTTTTT.

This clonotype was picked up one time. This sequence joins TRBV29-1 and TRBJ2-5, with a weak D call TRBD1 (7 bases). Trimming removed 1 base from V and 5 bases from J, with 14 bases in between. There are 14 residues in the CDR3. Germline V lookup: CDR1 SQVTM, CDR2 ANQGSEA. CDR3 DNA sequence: TGCAGCGTTGAAGTTGCAGGGGGGCAGGAGACCCAGTACTTC. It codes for CSVEVAGGQETQYF.

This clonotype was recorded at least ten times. CDR3 in DNA: TGTGCCAGCAACAAAGGAGAGACCCAGTACTTC. This codes for CASNKGETQYF. The chain combines TRBV6-6 with TRBJ2-5; D is undetermined. This CDR3 has 11 amino acids. The germline gives CDR1 MNHNY, CDR2 SVGAGI (reference sequence). Trimming took off 7 bases at V and 4 bases at J, with 7 bases between the two ends.

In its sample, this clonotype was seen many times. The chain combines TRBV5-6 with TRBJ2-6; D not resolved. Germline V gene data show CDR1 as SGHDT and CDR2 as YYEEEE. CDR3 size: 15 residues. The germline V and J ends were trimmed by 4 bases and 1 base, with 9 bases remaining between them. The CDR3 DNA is TGTGCCAGCAGCCCCCCCGGATCTGGGGCCAACGTCCTGACTTTC. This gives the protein CASSPPGSGANVLTF.

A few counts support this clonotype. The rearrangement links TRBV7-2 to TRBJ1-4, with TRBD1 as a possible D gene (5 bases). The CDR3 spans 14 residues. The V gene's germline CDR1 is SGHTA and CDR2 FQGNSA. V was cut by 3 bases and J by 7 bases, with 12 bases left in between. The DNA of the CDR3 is TGTGCCAGCAGCTTCGGGACGGTCGGTGAAAAACTGTTTTTT. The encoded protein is CASSFGTVGEKLFF.

As DNA, the CDR3 is TGTGCCAGCAGCCCCTCACGATTCCAGGGATCCATGGAGACCCAGTACTTC. Translating it yields CASSPSRFQGSMETQYF. The chain joins TRBV7-9 to TRBJ2-5, with a possible D match to TRBD1 (5 bases). Germline-derived CDR1 and CDR2 are SEHNR and FQNEAQ (reference sequence). V lost 5 bases and J lost 5, with 24 bases in between. The CDR3 length is 17 residues.

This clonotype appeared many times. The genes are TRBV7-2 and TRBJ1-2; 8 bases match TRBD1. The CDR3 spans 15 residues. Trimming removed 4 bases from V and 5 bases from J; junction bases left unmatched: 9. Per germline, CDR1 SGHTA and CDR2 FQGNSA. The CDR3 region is CASSSGRGQDYGYTF. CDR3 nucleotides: TGTGCCAGCAGCTCGGGCCGGGGACAGGATTATGGCTACACCTTC.

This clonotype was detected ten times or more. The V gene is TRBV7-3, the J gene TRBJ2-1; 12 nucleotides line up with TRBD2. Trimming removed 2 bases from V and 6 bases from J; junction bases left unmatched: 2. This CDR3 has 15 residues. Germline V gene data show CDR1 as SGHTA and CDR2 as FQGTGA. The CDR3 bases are TGTGCCAGCAGCTTACTAGCGGGAGGGGGCAATGAGCAGTTCTTC. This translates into CASSLLAGGGNEQFF.

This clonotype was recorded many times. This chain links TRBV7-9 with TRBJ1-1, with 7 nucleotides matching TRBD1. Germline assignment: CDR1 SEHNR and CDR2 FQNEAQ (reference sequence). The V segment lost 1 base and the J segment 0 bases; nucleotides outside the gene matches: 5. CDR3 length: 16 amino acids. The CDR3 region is CASSLVGQTMNTEAFF. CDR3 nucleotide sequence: TGTGCCAGCAGCTTAGTGGGACAGACCATGAACACTGAAGCTTTCTTT. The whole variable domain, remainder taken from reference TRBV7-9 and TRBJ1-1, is DTGVSQNPRHKITKRGQNVTFRCDPISEHNRLYWYRQTLGQGPEFLTYFQNEAQLEKSRLLSDRFSAERPKGSFSTLEIQRTEQGDSAMYLCASSLVGQTMNTEAFFGQGTRLTVV.

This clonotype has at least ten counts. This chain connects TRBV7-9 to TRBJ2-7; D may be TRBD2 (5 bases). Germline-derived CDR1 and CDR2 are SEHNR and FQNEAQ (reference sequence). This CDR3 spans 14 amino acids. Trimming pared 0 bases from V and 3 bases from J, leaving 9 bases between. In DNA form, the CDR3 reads TGTGCCAGCAGCTTAGCCGGACGGGACTACGAGCAGTACTTC. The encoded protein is CASSLAGRDYEQYF.

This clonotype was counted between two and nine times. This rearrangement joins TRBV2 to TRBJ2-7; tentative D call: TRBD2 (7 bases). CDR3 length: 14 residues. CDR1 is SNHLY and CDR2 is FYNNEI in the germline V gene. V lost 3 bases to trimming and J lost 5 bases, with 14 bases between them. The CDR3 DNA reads TGTGCCAGCAGTGAGGGGGGGCTTAAGAACGAGCAGTACTTC. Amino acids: CASSEGGLKNEQYF.

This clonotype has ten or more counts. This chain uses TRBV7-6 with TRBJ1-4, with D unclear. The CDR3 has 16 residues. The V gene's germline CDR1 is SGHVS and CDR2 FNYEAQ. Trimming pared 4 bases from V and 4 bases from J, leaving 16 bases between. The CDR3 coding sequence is TGTGCCAGCAGCTCCCCGGGCCCCAACGGTAATGAAAAACTGTTTTTT. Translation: CASSSPGPNGNEKLFF.

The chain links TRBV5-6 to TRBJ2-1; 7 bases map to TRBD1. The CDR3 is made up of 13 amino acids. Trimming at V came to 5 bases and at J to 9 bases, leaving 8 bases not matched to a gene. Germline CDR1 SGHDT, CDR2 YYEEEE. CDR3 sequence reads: CASSYRGRGEQFF. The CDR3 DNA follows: TGTGCCAGCAGTTACAGGGGTCGAGGTGAGCAGTTCTTC.

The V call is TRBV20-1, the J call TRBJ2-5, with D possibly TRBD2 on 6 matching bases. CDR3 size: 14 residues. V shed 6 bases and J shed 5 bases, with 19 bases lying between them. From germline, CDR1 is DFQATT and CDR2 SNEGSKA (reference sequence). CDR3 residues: CSATSGDRGETQYF. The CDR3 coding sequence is TGCAGTGCCACCTCCGGGGACCGGGGGGAGACCCAGTACTTC.

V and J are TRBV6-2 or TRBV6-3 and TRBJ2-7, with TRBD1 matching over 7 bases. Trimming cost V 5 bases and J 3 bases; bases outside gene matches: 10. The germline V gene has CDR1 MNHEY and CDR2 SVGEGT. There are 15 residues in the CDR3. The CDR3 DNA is TGTGCCAGCAGTGCTGGGGACAGAGACATCTACGAGCAGTACTTC. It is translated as CASSAGDRDIYEQYF.

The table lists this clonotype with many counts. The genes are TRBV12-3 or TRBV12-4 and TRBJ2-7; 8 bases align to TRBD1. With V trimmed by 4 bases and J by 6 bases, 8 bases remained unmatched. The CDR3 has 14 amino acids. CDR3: CASSSTGESAEQYF. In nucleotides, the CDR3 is TGTGCCAGCAGTTCGACAGGGGAGTCCGCCGAGCAGTACTTC.

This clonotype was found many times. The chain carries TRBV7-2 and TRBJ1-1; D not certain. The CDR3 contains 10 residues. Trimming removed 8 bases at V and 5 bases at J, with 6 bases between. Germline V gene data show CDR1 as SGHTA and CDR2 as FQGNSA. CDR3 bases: TGTGCCAGCGGCGATACTGAAGCTTTCTTT. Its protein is CASGDTEAFF.

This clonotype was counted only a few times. The CDR3 coding sequence is TGTGCCAGCAGTTCGCAACAGGGCTGGGATCAGCCCCAGCATTTT. Translating gives CASSSQQGWDQPQHF. The chain joins TRBV28 to TRBJ1-5; D may be TRBD1 (6 bases). This CDR3 has 15 amino acids. V was clipped by 4 bases and J by 5 bases, with 15 bases between them. The germline gives CDR1 MDHEN, CDR2 SYDVKM.

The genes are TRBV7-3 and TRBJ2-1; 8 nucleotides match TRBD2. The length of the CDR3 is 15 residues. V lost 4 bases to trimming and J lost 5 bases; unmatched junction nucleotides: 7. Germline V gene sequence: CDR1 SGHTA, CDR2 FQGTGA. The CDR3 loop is CASSSSAGDHNEQFF. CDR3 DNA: TGTGCCAGCAGCTCGTCAGCGGGAGACCACAATGAGCAGTTCTTC.

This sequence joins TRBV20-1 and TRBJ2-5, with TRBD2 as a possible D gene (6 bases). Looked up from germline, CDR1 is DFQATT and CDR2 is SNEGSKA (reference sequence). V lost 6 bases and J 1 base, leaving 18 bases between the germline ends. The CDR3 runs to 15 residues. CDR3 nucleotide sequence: TGCAGTGCAGAGGGGATAGCGGAGGCCCAAGAGACCCAGTACTTC. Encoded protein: CSAEGIAEAQETQYF.

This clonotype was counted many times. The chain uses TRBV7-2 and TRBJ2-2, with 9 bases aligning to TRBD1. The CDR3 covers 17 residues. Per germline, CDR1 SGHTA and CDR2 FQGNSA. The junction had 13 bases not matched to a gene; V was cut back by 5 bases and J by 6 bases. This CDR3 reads CASSPRSGGTGSGELFF. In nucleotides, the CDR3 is TGTGCCAGCAGCCCCCGGAGTGGGGGGACAGGGTCCGGGGAGCTGTTTTTT.

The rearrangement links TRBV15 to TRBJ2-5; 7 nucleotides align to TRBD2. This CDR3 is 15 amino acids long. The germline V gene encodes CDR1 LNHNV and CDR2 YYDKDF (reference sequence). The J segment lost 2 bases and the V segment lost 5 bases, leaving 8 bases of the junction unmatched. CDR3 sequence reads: CATSSGGGPQETQYF. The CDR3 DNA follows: TGTGCCACCAGCTCCGGCGGGGGTCCTCAAGAGACCCAGTACTTC.